The 21 T cell receptor beta chains reported below all come from one sample, sequenced in a study of blood T cell repertoires in COVID-19. Here immunoSEQ multiplex PCR was the method, and the copy in TCRdb shows in-frame clones only, minus some. This table has around 27,000 clones, about 80% appearing once. Sequenced material: peripheral blood. All receptors come from a human donor in a cohort sampled during active COVID-19.

The chain recombines TRBV5-5 with TRBJ2-2; no firm D call. Trimming left V 0 bases short and J 3 bases short, with 9 bases between. Per the germline V gene, CDR1 is SGHKS and CDR2 is YYEKEE (reference sequence). This CDR3 has 15 residues. CDR3: CASSLEQLDTGELFF. The CDR3 region has the DNA TGTGCCAGCAGCTTGGAACAGTTAGACACCGGGGAGCTGTTTTTT.

This chain links TRBV2 with TRBJ2-7, with 9 bases that match TRBD1. Germline V CDR1 and CDR2: SNHLY, FYNNEI. The V gene end was trimmed by 6 bases and the J gene end by 4 bases; junction bases not matched to a gene: 7. CDR3 length equals 14 residues. The CDR3 nucleotides read TGTGCCAGCAGCGCCGGGACAGGGATATACGAGCAGTACTTC. Protein: CASSAGTGIYEQYF. The full variable domain, completed using reference TRBV2 and TRBJ2-7, is EPEVTQTPSHQVTQMGQEVILRCVPISNHLYFYWYRQILGQKVEFLVSFYNNEISEKSEIFDDQFSVERPDGSNFTLKIRSTKLEDSAMYFCASSAGTGIYEQYFGPGTRLTVT.

This clone is medium-sized by share. The rearrangement uses TRBV18 and TRBJ1-2; TRBD1 matches at 7 bases. The V segment lost 8 bases and the J segment 4 bases; nucleotides outside the gene matches: 10. In germline, CDR1 is KGHSH, CDR2 LQKENI. The CDR3 has 14 residues. The CDR3, as DNA: TGTGCCAGCAGAAGGAACCGGGACAGCTATGGCTACACCTTC. Translating gives CASRRNRDSYGYTF.

The J gene is TRBJ1-1, the V gene TRBV19, with TRBD1 matching over 9 bases. CDR1 is LNHDA, CDR2 SQIVND, per germline (reference sequence). There are 14 residues in the CDR3. V lost 5 bases, J lost 9 bases, and 10 bases stayed unmatched. CDR3 bases: TGTGCCAGTAGTCCGCGACCGGGACAGGGTAAAGCTTTCTTT. Protein: CASSPRPGQGKAFF.

The chain has TRBV3-1 (or the pseudogene TRBV3-2) and TRBJ1-3; unclear D gene. The CDR3 consists of 17 residues. Germline CDR1 and CDR2: LGHDT and YNNKEL (reference sequence). The V gene lost 0 bases and the J gene lost 0 bases, with 12 bases spanning the gap. The CDR3 DNA reads as TGTGCCAGCAGCCAAGATAAGAGCGCACCCTCTGGAAACACCATATATTTT. Its protein is CASSQDKSAPSGNTIYF.

The chain combines TRBV4-2 with TRBJ2-5; D perhaps matches TRBD1 (6 bases). Germline lookup yields CDR1 LGHNA and CDR2 YNFKEQ. The CDR3 is 15 amino acids. Trimming cost V 0 bases and J 4 bases, with 12 bases left between them. The CDR3 spells CASSQEVDRPETQYF. The CDR3, as DNA: TGTGCCAGCAGCCAAGAAGTAGACAGGCCAGAGACCCAGTACTTC.

This chain uses TRBV4-1 with TRBJ1-6; D may be TRBD1 (6 bases). Looked up from germline, CDR1 is MGHRA and CDR2 is YSYEKL. This CDR3 comprises 14 residues. V was shortened by 1 base and J by 7 bases, with 8 bases between the two germline ends. The CDR3 sequence: CASSQVDRNSPLHF. DNA of the CDR3: TGCGCCAGCAGCCAAGTTGACAGGAATTCACCCCTCCACTTT.

The chain has TRBV6-1 and TRBJ2-3, with 10 positions matching TRBD2. Trimming cost V 2 bases and J 3 bases; bases outside gene matches: 2. There are 15 residues in the CDR3. The germline V gene encodes CDR1 MNHNS and CDR2 SASEGT. CDR3 nucleotide sequence: TGTGCCAGCAGTGAACAGCGGGGGGGTACAGATACGCAGTATTTT. It yields the protein CASSEQRGGTDTQYF.

The CDR3 reads CASSLPGGDTQYF. The CDR3 nucleotides read TGTGCCAGCAGCCTACCGGGGGGAGATACGCAGTATTTT. The chain has TRBV4-2 and TRBJ2-3; 7 bases align to TRBD2. Looked up from germline, CDR1 is LGHNA and CDR2 is YNFKEQ. The CDR3 runs 13 residues. The V segment lost 4 bases and the J segment 5 bases; nucleotides outside the gene matches: 3.

V and J are TRBV5-1 and TRBJ2-3; 7 bases are a match to TRBD1. Germline lookup yields CDR1 SGHRS and CDR2 YFSETQ. The V and J ends lost 1 base and 1 base, in that order; junction bases with no gene match: 0. The CDR3 extends over 14 amino acids. The CDR3 nucleotides are TGCGCCAGCAGCTTGCAGGGGGGCACAGATACGCAGTATTTT. It encodes CASSLQGGTDTQYF.

The chain has TRBV29-1 and TRBJ1-2, with D perhaps matching TRBD1 (5 bases). Trimming took off 5 bases at V and 5 bases at J, with 9 bases between the two ends. The CDR3 length is 11 residues. Germline V gives CDR1 SQVTM, CDR2 ANQGSEA. The CDR3 region is CSVLRDYGYTF. The CDR3 bases are TGCAGCGTTCTCAGGGATTATGGCTACACCTTC.

This clone has just one count. This sequence joins TRBV3-1 (or the pseudogene TRBV3-2) and TRBJ2-3; D is undetermined. The CDR3 length is 11 residues. V was pared by 3 bases and J by 6 bases, with 4 bases between. Germline CDR1 LGHDT, CDR2 YNNKEL (reference sequence). CDR3 DNA: TGTGCCAGCAGCCACGGGGATACGCAGTATTTT. This gives the protein CASSHGDTQYF.

This chain joins TRBV6-1 and TRBJ2-3, with D possibly TRBD1 on 5 matching bases. Germline V gene data show CDR1 as MNHNS and CDR2 as SASEGT. V lost 0 bases and J 5 bases, leaving 12 bases between the germline ends. There are 15 residues in the CDR3. In DNA form, the CDR3 reads TGTGCCAGCAGTGAAGCGGCAGACAGCCTAGATACGCAGTATTTT. It yields the protein CASSEAADSLDTQYF.

This chain uses TRBV28 with TRBJ2-3; D is perhaps TRBD2 (6 bases). There are 17 residues in the CDR3. CDR1 is MDHEN, CDR2 SYDVKM, per germline. The germline V and J ends were trimmed by 3 bases and 8 bases, with 24 bases remaining between them. The CDR3 DNA reads as TGTGCCAGCAGTTTTCCTCTGGGAGGACAACCCACGGGTACGCAGTATTTT. Amino acids: CASSFPLGGQPTGTQYF.

The chain carries TRBV9 and TRBJ2-6, with a tentative D call TRBD2 (5 bases). Trimming removed 2 bases from V and 4 bases from J, with 19 bases in between. Germline V gene data show CDR1 as SGDLS and CDR2 as YYNGEE. The CDR3 is made up of 18 amino acids. CDR3 loop: CASSVWTHLSGGANVLTF. The CDR3 DNA reads as TGTGCCAGCAGCGTGTGGACCCACCTCTCGGGAGGGGCCAACGTCCTGACTTTC.

The rearrangement uses TRBV5-1 and TRBJ2-5; 9 bases are shared with TRBD2. J lost 3 bases, V lost 4 bases, and 4 bases had no gene match. Per the germline V gene, CDR1 is SGHRS and CDR2 is YFSETQ. This CDR3 is built from 14 residues. CDR3 residues: CASSRIAGEETQYF. Here the CDR3 DNA reads TGCGCCAGCAGCCGGATAGCGGGGGAAGAGACCCAGTACTTC.

The sample holds one count of this clone. V gene TRBV28 combines with J gene TRBJ2-2, with 9 positions matching TRBD1. Germline CDR1 MDHEN, CDR2 SYDVKM. The V and J ends lost 4 bases and 3 bases, in that order; junction bases with no gene match: 3. This CDR3 comprises 15 residues. CDR3 residues: CASSWDRVDTGELFF. The DNA of the CDR3 is TGTGCCAGCAGTTGGGACAGGGTTGACACCGGGGAGCTGTTTTTT. Supplemented by reference TRBV28 and TRBJ2-2, the full variable domain reads DVKVTQSSRYLVKRTGEKVFLECVQDMDHENMFWYRQDPGLGLRLIYFSYDVKMKEKGDIPEGYSVSREKKERFSLILESASTNQTSMYLCASSWDRVDTGELFFGEGSRLTVL.

The chain employs TRBV5-5 and TRBJ2-7; D not certain. V was shortened by 4 bases and J by 4 bases, with 6 bases between the two germline ends. The CDR3 runs to 11 residues. Germline V gene sequence: CDR1 SGHKS, CDR2 YYEKEE (reference sequence). The CDR3 region has the DNA TGTGCCAGCAGCGACTTTTACGAGCAGTACTTC. This sequence encodes CASSDFYEQYF.

The sample holds a few counts of this clone. This rearrangement joins TRBV28 to TRBJ2-3; maybe TRBD2 (6 bases). Trimming cost V 4 bases and J 0 bases, with 17 bases left between them. The CDR3 covers 17 residues. Germline V gene lookup returns CDR1 MDHEN and CDR2 SYDVKM. CDR3 sequence (DNA): TGTGCCAGCAGTTCGTATCCGAGACTAGGGAGCACAGATACGCAGTATTTT. This encodes CASSSYPRLGSTDTQYF.

The chain is built from TRBV24-1 and TRBJ2-1; 10 bases are a match to TRBD2. Germline CDR1 reads KGHDR; CDR2 reads SFDVKD. There are 16 residues in the CDR3. J was trimmed by 7 bases and V by 3 bases; bases with no gene match: 8. CDR3 protein: CATSDPQASGSNEQFF. The CDR3 coding sequence is TGTGCCACCAGTGATCCACAGGCTAGCGGGAGTAATGAGCAGTTCTTC.

The rearrangement joins TRBV29-1 to TRBJ2-2; TRBD1 matches 7 bases. Per germline, CDR1 SQVTM and CDR2 ANQGSEA. The CDR3 extends over 15 amino acids. The J segment lost 2 bases and the V segment lost 6 bases, leaving 9 bases of the junction unmatched. Here the CDR3 reads CSVGDSFYNTGELFF. The DNA of the CDR3 is TGCAGCGTGGGGGACAGTTTCTATAACACCGGGGAGCTGTTTTTT.